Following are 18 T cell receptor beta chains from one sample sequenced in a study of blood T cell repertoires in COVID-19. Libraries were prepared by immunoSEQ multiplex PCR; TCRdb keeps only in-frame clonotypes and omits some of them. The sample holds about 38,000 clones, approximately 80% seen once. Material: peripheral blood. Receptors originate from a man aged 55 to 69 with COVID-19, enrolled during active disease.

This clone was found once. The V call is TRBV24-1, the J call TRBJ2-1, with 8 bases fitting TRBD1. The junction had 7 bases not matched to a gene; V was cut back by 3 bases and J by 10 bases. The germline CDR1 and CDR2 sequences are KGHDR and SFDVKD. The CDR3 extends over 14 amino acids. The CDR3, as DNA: TGTGCCACCAGTGATCCCGGACAGGGAACGGAGCAGTTCTTC. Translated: CATSDPGQGTEQFF.

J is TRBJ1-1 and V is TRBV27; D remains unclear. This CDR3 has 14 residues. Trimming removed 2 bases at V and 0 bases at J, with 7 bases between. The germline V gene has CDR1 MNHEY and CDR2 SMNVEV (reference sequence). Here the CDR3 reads CASSLARLNTEAFF. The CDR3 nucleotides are TGTGCCAGCAGTTTAGCCCGGTTGAACACTGAAGCTTTCTTT.

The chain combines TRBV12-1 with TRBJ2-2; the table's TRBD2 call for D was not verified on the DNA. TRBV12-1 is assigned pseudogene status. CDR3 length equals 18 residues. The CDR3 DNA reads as TGTGCCAGCAGCCCTCCGGGACTAGCGGGAGCAAGGGCCGGGGAGCTGTTTTTT. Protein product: CASSPPGLAGARAGELFF.

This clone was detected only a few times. The CDR3 loop reads CASSTTSGSYEQYF. In nucleotides, the CDR3 is TGTGCCAGCAGTACGACTAGCGGGAGCTACGAGCAGTACTTC. The chain recombines TRBV6-6 with TRBJ2-7; 12 nucleotides align to TRBD2. Trimming cost V 5 bases and J 3 bases; bases outside gene matches: 2. The CDR3 covers 14 residues. CDR1 and CDR2 from the germline V gene are MNHNY and SVGAGI (reference sequence).

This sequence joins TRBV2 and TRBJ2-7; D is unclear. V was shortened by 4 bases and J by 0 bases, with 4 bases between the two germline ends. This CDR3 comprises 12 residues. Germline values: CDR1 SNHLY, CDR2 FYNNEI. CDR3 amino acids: CASSALSYEQYF. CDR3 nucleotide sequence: TGTGCCAGCAGTGCTCTCTCCTACGAGCAGTACTTC.

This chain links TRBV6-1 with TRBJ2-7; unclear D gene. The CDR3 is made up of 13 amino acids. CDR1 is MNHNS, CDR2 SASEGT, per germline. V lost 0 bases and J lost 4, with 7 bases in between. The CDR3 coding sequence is TGTGCCAGCAGTGAAGCAACGCGGTACGAGCAGTACTTC. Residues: CASSEATRYEQYF.

The CDR3 nucleotides are TGTGCCACGAGGGGGCGCCAAGGCTACGAGCAGTACTTC. It encodes CATRGRQGYEQYF. The chain employs TRBV19 and TRBJ2-7; TRBD1 agrees at 7 bases. Germline trimming cut 10 bases from V and 3 bases from J; bases unmatched to any gene: 9. This CDR3 comprises 13 residues. Germline CDR1 LNHDA, CDR2 SQIVND (reference sequence).

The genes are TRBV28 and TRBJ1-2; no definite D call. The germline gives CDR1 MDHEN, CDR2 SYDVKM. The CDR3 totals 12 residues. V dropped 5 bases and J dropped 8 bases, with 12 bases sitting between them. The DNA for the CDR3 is TGTGCCAGCAGTCCCCGGTGGTCCGGCTACACCTTC. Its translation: CASSPRWSGYTF.

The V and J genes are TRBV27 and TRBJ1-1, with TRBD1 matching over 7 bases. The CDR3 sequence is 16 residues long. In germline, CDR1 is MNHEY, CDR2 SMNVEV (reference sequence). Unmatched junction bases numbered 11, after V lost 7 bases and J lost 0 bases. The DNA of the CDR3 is TGTGCCAGCAAGAAAATGACAGGGACCATGAACACTGAAGCTTTCTTT. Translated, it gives CASKKMTGTMNTEAFF.

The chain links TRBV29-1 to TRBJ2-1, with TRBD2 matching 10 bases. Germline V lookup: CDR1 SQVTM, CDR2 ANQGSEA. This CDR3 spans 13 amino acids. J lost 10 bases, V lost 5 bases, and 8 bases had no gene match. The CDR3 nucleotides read TGCAGCGTTACTACTAGCGGGATGTGGGAGCAGTTCTTC. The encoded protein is CSVTTSGMWEQFF.

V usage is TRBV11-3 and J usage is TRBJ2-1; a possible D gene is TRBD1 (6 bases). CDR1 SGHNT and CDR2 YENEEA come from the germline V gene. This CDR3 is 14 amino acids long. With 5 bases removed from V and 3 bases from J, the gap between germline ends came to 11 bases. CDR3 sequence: CASSLQGNYNEQFF. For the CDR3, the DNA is TGTGCCAGCAGCCTACAGGGCAACTACAATGAGCAGTTCTTC.

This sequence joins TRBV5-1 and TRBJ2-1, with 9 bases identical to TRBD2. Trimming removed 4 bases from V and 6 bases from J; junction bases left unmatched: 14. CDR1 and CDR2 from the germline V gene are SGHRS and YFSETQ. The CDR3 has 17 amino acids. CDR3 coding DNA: TGCGCCAGCAGCCAGAGGGGCAGCGGGAGGAATGGCAATGAGCAGTTCTTC. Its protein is CASSQRGSGRNGNEQFF.

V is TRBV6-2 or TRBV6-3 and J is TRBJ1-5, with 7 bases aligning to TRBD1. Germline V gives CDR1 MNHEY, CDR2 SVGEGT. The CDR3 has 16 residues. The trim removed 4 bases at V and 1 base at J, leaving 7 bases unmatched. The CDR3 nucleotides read TGTGCCAGCAGTTCCATCGGACAGGTGAGCAATCAGCCCCAGCATTTT. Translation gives CASSSIGQVSNQPQHF.

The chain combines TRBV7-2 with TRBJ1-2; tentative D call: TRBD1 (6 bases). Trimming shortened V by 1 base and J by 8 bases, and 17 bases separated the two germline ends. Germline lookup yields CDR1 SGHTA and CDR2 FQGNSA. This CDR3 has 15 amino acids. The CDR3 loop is CASSLGGQRGAGYTF. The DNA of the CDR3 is TGTGCCAGCAGCTTAGGGGGGCAGCGCGGTGCGGGCTACACCTTC.

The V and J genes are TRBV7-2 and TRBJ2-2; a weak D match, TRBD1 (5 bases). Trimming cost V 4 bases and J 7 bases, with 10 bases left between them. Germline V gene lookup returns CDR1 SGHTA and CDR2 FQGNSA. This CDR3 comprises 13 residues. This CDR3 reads CASSSRTGGELFF. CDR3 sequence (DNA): TGTGCCAGCAGCTCCCGAACAGGCGGGGAGCTGTTTTTT.

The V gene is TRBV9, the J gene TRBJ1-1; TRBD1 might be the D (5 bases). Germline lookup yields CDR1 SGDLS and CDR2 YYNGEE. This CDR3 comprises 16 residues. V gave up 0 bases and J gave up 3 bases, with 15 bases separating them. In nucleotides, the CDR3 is TGTGCCAGCAGCGTAGGGCTTGGGGCGGTTTACACTGAAGCTTTCTTT. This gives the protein CASSVGLGAVYTEAFF.

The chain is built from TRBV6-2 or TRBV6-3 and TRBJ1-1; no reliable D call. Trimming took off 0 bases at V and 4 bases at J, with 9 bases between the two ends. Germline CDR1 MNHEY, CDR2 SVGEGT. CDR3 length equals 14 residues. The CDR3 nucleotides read TGTGCCAGCAGTTACTCCCGGGTTAGCACTGAAGCTTTCTTT. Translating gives CASSYSRVSTEAFF.

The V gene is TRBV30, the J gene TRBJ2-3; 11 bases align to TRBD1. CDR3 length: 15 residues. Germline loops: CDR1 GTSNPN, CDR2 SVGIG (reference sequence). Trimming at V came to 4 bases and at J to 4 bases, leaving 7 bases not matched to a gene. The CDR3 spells CAWNPGTGGADTQYF. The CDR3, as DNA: TGTGCCTGGAACCCGGGGACAGGGGGTGCAGATACGCAGTATTTT.